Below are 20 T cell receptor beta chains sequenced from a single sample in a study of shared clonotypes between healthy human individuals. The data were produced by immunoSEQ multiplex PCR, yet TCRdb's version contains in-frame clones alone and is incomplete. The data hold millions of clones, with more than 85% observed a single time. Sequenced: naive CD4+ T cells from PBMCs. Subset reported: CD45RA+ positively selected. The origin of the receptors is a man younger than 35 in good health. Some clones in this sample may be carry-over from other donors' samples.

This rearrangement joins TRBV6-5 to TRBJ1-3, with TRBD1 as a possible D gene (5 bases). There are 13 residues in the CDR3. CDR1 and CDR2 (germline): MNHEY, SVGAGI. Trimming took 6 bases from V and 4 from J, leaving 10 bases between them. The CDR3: CASSRGAGNTIYF. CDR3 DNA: TGTGCCAGCAGCCGCGGGGCCGGAAACACCATATATTTT.

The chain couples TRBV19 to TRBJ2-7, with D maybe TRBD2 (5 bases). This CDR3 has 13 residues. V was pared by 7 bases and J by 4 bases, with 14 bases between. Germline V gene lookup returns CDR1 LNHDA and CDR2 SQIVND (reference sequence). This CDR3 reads CASNPGDRYEQYF. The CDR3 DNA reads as TGTGCCAGTAATCCCGGGGATAGGTACGAGCAGTACTTC.

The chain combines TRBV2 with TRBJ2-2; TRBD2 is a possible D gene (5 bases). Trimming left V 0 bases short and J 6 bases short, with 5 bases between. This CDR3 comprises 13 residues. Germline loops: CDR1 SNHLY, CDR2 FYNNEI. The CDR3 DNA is TGTGCCAGCAGTGAAGCCGGGGCCGGGGAGCTGTTTTTT. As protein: CASSEAGAGELFF. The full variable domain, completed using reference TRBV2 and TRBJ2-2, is EPEVTQTPSHQVTQMGQEVILRCVPISNHLYFYWYRQILGQKVEFLVSFYNNEISEKSEIFDDQFSVERPDGSNFTLKIRSTKLEDSAMYFCASSEAGAGELFFGEGSRLTVL.

Here the CDR3 DNA reads TGTGCCAGCAGCGTAGGGGTAGAACTGGGCGAGCAGTACTTC. It yields the protein CASSVGVELGEQYF. The V call is TRBV9, the J call TRBJ2-7; D ambiguous. The CDR3 has 14 amino acids. Germline V gives CDR1 SGDLS, CDR2 YYNGEE. The V end lost 0 bases, the J end lost 6 bases, and 13 bases lay between the germline ends. The full variable domain, completed using reference TRBV9 and TRBJ2-7, is DSGVTQTPKHLITATGQRVTLRCSPRSGDLSVYWYQQSLDQGLQFLIQYYNGEERAKGNILERFSAQQFPDLHSELNLSSLELGDSALYFCASSVGVELGEQYFGPGTRLTVT.

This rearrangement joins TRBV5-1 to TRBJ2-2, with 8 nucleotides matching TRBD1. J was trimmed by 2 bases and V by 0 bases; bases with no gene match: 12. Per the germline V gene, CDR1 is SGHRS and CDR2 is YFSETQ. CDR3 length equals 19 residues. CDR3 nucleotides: TGCGCCAGCAGCTTGGCCGGGGGAAACGGACAGGGAAACACCGGGGAGCTGTTTTTT. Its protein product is CASSLAGGNGQGNTGELFF.

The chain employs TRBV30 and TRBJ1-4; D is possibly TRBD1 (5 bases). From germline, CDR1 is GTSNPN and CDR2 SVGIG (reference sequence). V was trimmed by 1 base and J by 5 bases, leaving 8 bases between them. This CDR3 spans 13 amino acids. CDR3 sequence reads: CAWSGGKNEKLFF. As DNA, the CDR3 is TGTGCCTGGAGTGGGGGGAAGAATGAAAAACTGTTTTTT. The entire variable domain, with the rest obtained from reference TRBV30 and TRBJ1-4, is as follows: SQTIHQWPATLVQPVGSPLSLECTVEGTSNPNLYWYRQAAGRGLQLLFYSVGIGQISSEVPQNLSASRPQDRQFILSSKKLLLSDSGFYLCAWSGGKNEKLFFGSGTQLSVL.

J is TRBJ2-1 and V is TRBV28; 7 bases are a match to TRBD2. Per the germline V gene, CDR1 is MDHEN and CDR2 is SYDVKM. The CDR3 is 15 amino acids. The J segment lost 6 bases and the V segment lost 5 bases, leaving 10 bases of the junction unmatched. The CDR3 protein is CASSKLGGTINEQFF. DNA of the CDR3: TGTGCCAGCAGTAAACTTGGGGGGACTATCAATGAGCAGTTCTTC.

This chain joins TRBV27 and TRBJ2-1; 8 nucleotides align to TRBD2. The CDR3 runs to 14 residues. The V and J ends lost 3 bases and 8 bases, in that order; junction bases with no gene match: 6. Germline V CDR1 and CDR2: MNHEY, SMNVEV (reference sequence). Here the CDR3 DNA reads TGTGCCAGCAGTTTCTACGGGAGGGCCGATGAGCAGTTCTTC. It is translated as CASSFYGRADEQFF.

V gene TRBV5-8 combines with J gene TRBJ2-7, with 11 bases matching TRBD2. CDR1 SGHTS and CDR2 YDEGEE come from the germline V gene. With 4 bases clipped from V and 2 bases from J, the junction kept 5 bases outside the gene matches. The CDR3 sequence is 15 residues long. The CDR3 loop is CASSILAGVAYEQYF. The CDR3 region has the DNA TGTGCCAGCAGCATACTAGCGGGAGTGGCCTACGAGCAGTACTTC.

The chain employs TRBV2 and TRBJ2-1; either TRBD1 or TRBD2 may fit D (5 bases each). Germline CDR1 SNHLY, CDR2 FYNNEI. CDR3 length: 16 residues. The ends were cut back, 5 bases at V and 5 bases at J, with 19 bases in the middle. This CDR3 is CASSLSQVRGNNEQFF. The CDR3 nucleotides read TGTGCCAGCAGTTTATCCCAGGTGAGGGGAAACAATGAGCAGTTCTTC. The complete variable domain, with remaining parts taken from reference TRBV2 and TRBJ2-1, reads EPEVTQTPSHQVTQMGQEVILRCVPISNHLYFYWYRQILGQKVEFLVSFYNNEISEKSEIFDDQFSVERPDGSNFTLKIRSTKLEDSAMYFCASSLSQVRGNNEQFFGPGTRLTVL.

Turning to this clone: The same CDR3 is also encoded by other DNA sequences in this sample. The CDR3 is CASSPEGGTDTQYF. The CDR3 bases are TGCGCCAGCAGCCCCGAGGGGGGCACAGATACGCAGTATTTT. This chain joins TRBV5-1 and TRBJ2-3, with a tentative D call TRBD1 (6 bases). Germline CDR1 reads SGHRS; CDR2 reads YFSETQ. The CDR3 loop spans 14 amino acids. V lost 4 bases and J lost 1, with 10 bases in between. The variable domain in full, with the rest retrieved from reference TRBV5-1 and TRBJ2-3, is KAGVTQTPRYLIKTRGQQVTLSCSPISGHRSVSWYQQTPGQGLQFLFEYFSETQRNKGNFPGRFSGRQFSNSRSEMNVSTLELGDSALYLCASSPEGGTDTQYFGPGTRLTVL.

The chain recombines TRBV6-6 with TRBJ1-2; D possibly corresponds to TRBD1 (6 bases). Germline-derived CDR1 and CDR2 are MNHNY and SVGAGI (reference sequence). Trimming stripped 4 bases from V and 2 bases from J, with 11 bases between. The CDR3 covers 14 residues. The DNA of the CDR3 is TGTGCCAGCAGTTTAACAGGGACGAACTATGGCTACACCTTC. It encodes CASSLTGTNYGYTF.

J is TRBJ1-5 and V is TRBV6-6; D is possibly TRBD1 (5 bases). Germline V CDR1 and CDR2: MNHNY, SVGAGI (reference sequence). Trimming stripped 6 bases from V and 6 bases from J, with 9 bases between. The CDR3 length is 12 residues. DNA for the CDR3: TGTGCCAGCAGCTTAGGGACTCAGCCCCAGCATTTT. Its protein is CASSLGTQPQHF.

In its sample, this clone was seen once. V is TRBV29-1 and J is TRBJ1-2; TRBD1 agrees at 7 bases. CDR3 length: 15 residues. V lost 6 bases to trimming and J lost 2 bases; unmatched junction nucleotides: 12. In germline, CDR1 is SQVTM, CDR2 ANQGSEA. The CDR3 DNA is TGCAGCGTGATGGACAGGAGAGGTTCCAACTATGGCTACACCTTC. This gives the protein CSVMDRRGSNYGYTF.

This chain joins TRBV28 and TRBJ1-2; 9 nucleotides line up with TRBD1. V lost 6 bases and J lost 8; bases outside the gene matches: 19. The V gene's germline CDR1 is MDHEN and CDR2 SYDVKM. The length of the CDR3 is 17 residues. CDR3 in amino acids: CASSPLGQPGTGKGYTF. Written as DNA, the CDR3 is TGTGCCAGCAGCCCACTCGGGCAACCCGGGACAGGGAAAGGCTACACCTTC.

Here the CDR3 reads CASSQPEMNTEAFF. Here the CDR3 DNA reads TGCGCCAGCAGCCAACCAGAGATGAACACTGAAGCTTTCTTT. The V and J genes are TRBV4-1 and TRBJ1-1; D call uncertain. Per germline, CDR1 MGHRA and CDR2 YSYEKL. This CDR3 has 14 amino acids. V was clipped by 2 bases and J by 0 bases, with 7 bases between them.

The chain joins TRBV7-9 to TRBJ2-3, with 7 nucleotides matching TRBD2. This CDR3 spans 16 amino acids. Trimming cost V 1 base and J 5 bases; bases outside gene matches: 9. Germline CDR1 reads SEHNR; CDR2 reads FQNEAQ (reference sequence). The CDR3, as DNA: TGTGCCAGCAGCTTAGTATCGGCGGGAGAAGTAGATACGCAGTATTTT. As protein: CASSLVSAGEVDTQYF.

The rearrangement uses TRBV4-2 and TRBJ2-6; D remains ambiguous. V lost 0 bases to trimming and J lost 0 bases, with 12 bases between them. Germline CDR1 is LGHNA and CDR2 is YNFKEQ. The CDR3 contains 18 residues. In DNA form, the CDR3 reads TGTGCCAGCAGCCAAGACGCCGGCAAGAGCTCTGGGGCCAACGTCCTGACTTTC. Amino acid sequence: CASSQDAGKSSGANVLTF.

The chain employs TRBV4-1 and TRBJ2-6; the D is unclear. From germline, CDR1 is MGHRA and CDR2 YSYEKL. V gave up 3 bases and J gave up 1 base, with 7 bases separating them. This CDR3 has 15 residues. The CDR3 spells CASSHPLSGANVLTF. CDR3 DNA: TGCGCCAGCAGCCACCCTCTATCTGGGGCCAACGTCCTGACTTTC.

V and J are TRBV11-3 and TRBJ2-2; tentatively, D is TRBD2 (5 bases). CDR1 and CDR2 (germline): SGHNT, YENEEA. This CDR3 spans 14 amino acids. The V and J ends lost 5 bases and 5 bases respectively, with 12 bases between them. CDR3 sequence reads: CASSRGGRTGELFF. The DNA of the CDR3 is TGTGCCAGCAGCCGTGGAGGAAGGACCGGGGAGCTGTTTTTT.